This TCR beta chain was sequenced during a study of blood T cell dynamics during melanoma immunotherapy. Study summary: Patients with metastatic melanoma got pembrolizumab or nivolumab-ipilimumab as first-line care.

Indicated time point: pre-treatment baseline. This CDR3 has 13 residues. V lost 2 bases and J 7 bases, leaving 9 bases between the germline ends. Germline V gives CDR1 MNHEY, CDR2 SMNVEV (reference sequence). A word on this clone: Its antigen is not identified.

Overall study results and limits: Whether repertoire-driving clones were melanoma-specific could not be determined.

Repertoires were generated with immunoSEQ multiplex PCR, while TCRdb's copy carries only in-frame clones and drops some. The sample includes over 10,000 clones, 70% to 85% of them seen just once. The TCR originated in a human donor with melanoma. V is TRBV27 and J is TRBJ1-5; no reliable D call. The source material was blood, sampled from a patient treated with checkpoint blockade. The CDR3 DNA follows: TGTGCCAGCAGTTTAGGGCGGGCGCAGCCCCAGCATTTT. Translation gives CASSLGRAQPQHF.